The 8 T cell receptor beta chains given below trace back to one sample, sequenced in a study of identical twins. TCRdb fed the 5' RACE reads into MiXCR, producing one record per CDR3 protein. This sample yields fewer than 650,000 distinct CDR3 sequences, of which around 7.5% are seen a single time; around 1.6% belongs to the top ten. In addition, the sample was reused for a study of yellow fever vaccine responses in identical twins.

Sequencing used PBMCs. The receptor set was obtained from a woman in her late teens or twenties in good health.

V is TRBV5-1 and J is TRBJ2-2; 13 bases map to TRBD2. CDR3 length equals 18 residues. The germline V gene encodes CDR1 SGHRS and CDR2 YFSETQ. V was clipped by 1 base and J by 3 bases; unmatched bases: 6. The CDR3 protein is CASSLTSGRAGHTGELFF. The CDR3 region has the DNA TGCGCCAGCAGCTTGACTAGCGGGAGGGCCGGTCACACCGGGGAGCTGTTTTTT.

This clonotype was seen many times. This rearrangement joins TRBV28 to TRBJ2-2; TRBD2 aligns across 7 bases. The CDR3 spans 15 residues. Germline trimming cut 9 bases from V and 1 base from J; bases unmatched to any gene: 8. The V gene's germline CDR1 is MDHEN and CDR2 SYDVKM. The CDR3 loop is CASTSSGENTGELFF. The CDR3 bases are TGTGCCAGTACGTCCAGCGGGGAGAACACCGGGGAGCTGTTTTTT. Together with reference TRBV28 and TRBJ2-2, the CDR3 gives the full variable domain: DVKVTQSSRYLVKRTGEKVFLECVQDMDHENMFWYRQDPGLGLRLIYFSYDVKMKEKGDIPEGYSVSREKKERFSLILESASTNQTSMYLCASTSSGENTGELFFGEGSRLTVL.

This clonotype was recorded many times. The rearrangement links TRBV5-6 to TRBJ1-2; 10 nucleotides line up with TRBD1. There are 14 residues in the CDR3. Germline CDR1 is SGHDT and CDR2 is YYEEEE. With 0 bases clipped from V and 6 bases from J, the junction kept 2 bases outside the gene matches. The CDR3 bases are TGTGCCAGCAGCTTGGTTGACAGGGGGCATGGCTACACCTTC. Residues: CASSLVDRGHGYTF.

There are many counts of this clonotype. This CDR3 reads CASRSLKDSDYGYTF. In DNA form, the CDR3 reads TGTGCCAGCAGATCCCTCAAGGACAGCGACTATGGCTACACCTTC. The rearrangement uses TRBV28 and TRBJ1-2; TRBD1 is a possible D gene (6 bases). V was clipped by 6 bases and J by 3 bases, with 17 bases between them. Germline V gene sequence: CDR1 MDHEN, CDR2 SYDVKM. The CDR3 is 15 residues long.

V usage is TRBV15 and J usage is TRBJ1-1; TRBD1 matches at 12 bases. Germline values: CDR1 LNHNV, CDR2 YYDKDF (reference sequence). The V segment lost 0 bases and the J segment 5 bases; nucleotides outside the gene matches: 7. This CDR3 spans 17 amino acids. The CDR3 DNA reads TGTGCCACCAGCAGAGAGGGGACAGGGGGCATGAGGACTGAAGCTTTCTTT. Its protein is CATSREGTGGMRTEAFF.

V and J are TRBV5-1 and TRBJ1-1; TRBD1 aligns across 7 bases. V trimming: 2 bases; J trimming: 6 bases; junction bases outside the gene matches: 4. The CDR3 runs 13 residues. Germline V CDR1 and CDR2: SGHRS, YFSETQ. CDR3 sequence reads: CASSLQGTAEAFF. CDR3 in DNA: TGCGCCAGCAGCTTACAGGGGACCGCTGAAGCTTTCTTT. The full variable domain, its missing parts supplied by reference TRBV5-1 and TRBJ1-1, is KAGVTQTPRYLIKTRGQQVTLSCSPISGHRSVSWYQQTPGQGLQFLFEYFSETQRNKGNFPGRFSGRQFSNSRSEMNVSTLELGDSALYLCASSLQGTAEAFFGQGTRLTVV.

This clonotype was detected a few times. For the CDR3, the DNA is TGTGCCAGCAGCCCCACCTACTCTGGAAACACCATATATTTT. It is translated as CASSPTYSGNTIYF. The V call is TRBV7-2, the J call TRBJ1-3; D gene ambiguous. CDR1 is SGHTA, CDR2 FQGNSA, per germline. The CDR3 spans 14 residues. V lost 5 bases, J lost 0 bases, and 8 bases lay in between.

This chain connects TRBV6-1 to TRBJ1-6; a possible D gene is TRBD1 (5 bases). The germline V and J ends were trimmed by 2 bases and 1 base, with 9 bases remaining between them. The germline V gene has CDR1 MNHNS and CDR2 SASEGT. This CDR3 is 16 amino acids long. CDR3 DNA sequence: TGTGCCAGCAGTGAAATGGGGCAGTCCTATAATTCACCCCTCCACTTT. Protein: CASSEMGQSYNSPLHF.